The 9 T cell receptor beta chains in this list originate from one sample, sequenced in a study of CD8+ T cells in alopecia areata. As to treatment: oral pan-JAK inhibitor, 5-10 mg twice daily. The authors extracted RNA and reverse transcribed it into cDNA as the sequencing template. Data came from immunoSEQ multiplex PCR; TCRdb stores just in-frame clones and leaves some out. The sample includes about 180,000 clones, around 49% of them seen just once. This specimen consisted of CD8+ T cells sorted from blood, obtained between weeks 51 and 52, from a patient treated with tofacitinib. These receptors originate from a human donor with alopecia areata.

This clone has just a few counts. The chain recombines TRBV7-9 with TRBJ2-1, with unresolved D. Trimming shortened V by 5 bases and J by 1 base, and 6 bases separated the two germline ends. CDR1 and CDR2 from the germline V gene are SEHNR and FQNEAQ (reference sequence). This CDR3 region has 13 residues. CDR3 region: CASSRLSYNEQFF. CDR3 bases: TGTGCCAGCAGCCGGTTGTCCTACAATGAGCAGTTCTTC.

The genes are TRBV25-1 and TRBJ1-4, with unresolved D. V lost 1 base to trimming and J lost 4 bases, with 7 bases between them. Germline CDR1 MGHDK, CDR2 SYGVNS. The CDR3 has 14 residues. CDR3 DNA: TGTGCCAGCAGTGAATGGTCAAGTAATGAAAAACTGTTTTTT. This codes for CASSEWSSNEKLFF. The full variable domain, rest sourced from reference TRBV25-1 and TRBJ1-4, is EADIYQTPRYLVIGTGKKITLECSQTMGHDKMYWYQQDPGMELHLIHYSYGVNSTEKGDLSSESTVSRIRTEHFPLTLESARPSHTSQYLCASSEWSSNEKLFFGSGTQLSVL.

The genes are TRBV7-2 and TRBJ2-7; D gene uncertain. V gave up 1 base and J gave up 4 bases, with 11 bases separating them. Per germline, CDR1 SGHTA and CDR2 FQGNSA. CDR3 size: 14 residues. This CDR3 is CASSLGTILYEQYF. The CDR3 DNA sequence: TGTGCCAGCAGCTTAGGGACCATTCTATACGAGCAGTACTTC.

In nucleotides, the CDR3 is TGCGCCAGCAGCCAAGGGAGCGGGGGGGGATACGAGCAGTACTTC. Translated, it gives CASSQGSGGGYEQYF. The genes are TRBV4-1 and TRBJ2-7, with TRBD2 identical over 10 bases. J was trimmed by 4 bases and V by 1 base; bases with no gene match: 4. The CDR3 is made up of 15 amino acids. Germline CDR1 MGHRA, CDR2 YSYEKL.

The gene calls are TRBV19 and TRBJ2-7; D gene unclear. This CDR3 is built from 14 residues. Germline V lookup: CDR1 LNHDA, CDR2 SQIVND (reference sequence). V lost 5 bases to trimming and J lost 2 bases, with 13 bases between them. CDR3 sequence reads: CASSRPDRTYEQYF. CDR3 coding DNA: TGTGCCAGTAGTCGCCCGGACCGCACCTACGAGCAGTACTTC.

This clone was detected only once. The V and J genes are TRBV10-3 and TRBJ2-2; tentatively, D is TRBD1 or TRBD2 (5 bases each). Trimming pared 8 bases from V and 2 bases from J, leaving 24 bases between. This CDR3 is built from 18 residues. Germline V lookup: CDR1 ENHRY, CDR2 SYGVKD. CDR3 residues: CAIPGTGASNYNTGELFF. The CDR3 coding sequence is TGTGCCATCCCGGGCACCGGGGCTTCAAACTATAACACCGGGGAGCTGTTTTTT.

In regard to this clone: Other nucleotide sequences in the sample specify the same CDR3. The rearrangement joins TRBV27 to TRBJ2-7; D possibly corresponds to TRBD1 (5 bases). Germline V lookup: CDR1 MNHEY, CDR2 SMNVEV (reference sequence). The CDR3 is 11 amino acids. Trimming took 4 bases from V and 4 from J, leaving 5 bases between them. CDR3 nucleotides: TGTGCCAGCAGTTCAGGGTACGAGCAGTACTTC. As protein: CASSSGYEQYF.

The sample holds a few counts of this clone. The chain links TRBV7-2 to TRBJ1-6; possible D gene TRBD1, 5 bases. V lost 6 bases and J 6 bases, leaving 15 bases between the germline ends. This CDR3 is 15 amino acids long. Germline CDR1 SGHTA, CDR2 FQGNSA. This CDR3 is CASSVVRVFNSPLHF. The DNA of the CDR3 is TGTGCCAGCAGTGTCGTCAGGGTTTTTAATTCACCCCTCCACTTT.

The rearrangement links TRBV30 to TRBJ1-2; 7 bases map to TRBD1. This CDR3 comprises 12 residues. Germline V gene data show CDR1 as GTSNPN and CDR2 as SVGIG (reference sequence). J gave up 2 bases and V 6 bases, and 3 bases lay outside the gene matches. Here the CDR3 reads CACPQGNYGYTF. CDR3 coding DNA: TGTGCCTGCCCACAGGGGAACTATGGCTACACCTTC.